This T cell receptor (beta chain) appears in the sequencing data of a study of T cells in Graves' hyperthyroidism and ophthalmopathy. V lost 0 bases, J lost 4 bases, and 2 bases stayed unmatched. CDR3 length: 16 amino acids. Germline assignment: CDR1 MNHEY and CDR2 SMNVEV (reference sequence). This clonotype was seen a handful of times. Its cognate antigen is unknown. Study results and limitations: Most clonotypes that expanded in the thyroid above 0.001 also showed up in blood.

The CDR3 regions of TCR beta were amplified from RNA transcripts. A set of HTBI primers served as the primers for a first-round RT-PCR of the TCR CDR3. A single record per CDR3 protein comes from TCRdb applying MiXCR to the multiplex PCR reads. The data hold about 620,000 distinct CDR3 sequences, with roughly 16% observed a single time. The rearrangement joins TRBV27 to TRBJ2-1; 11 nucleotides align to TRBD1. Specimen: blood. The sequence was collected from a woman in her thirties with Graves' hyperthyroidism. In nucleotides, the CDR3 is TGTGCCAGCAGTTTATCTGGACAGGGGGCTTACAATGAGCAGTTCTTC. It encodes CASSLSGQGAYNEQFF.